The clone carrying this TCR beta chain was observed many times. Its antigen is not known. This specimen belongs to a study of glioma-infiltrating T cells. Germline CDR1 is SGHTA and CDR2 is FQGNSA. This CDR3 comprises 15 residues. V lost 1 base and J lost 4, with 11 bases in between. Findings of the study overall: Above-expected tissue-blood divergence occurred in all gliomas, most in low-grade ones.

TCR alpha and beta CDR3 regions were amplified from RNA using iRepertoire nested multiplex PCR. Input was about 85-400 ng of tissue mRNA or PBMC total RNA. TCRdb re-analysed the multiplex PCR reads in MiXCR, keeping a single row per CDR3 protein. The profile shows 93,000 or so distinct CDR3 sequences, about 30% of them singletons. This sequence joins TRBV7-2 and TRBJ2-1; TRBD1 might be the D (5 bases). The TCR originated in a human donor with low-grade glioma or glioblastoma, undergoing nonglioma brain surgery, or in good health (not recorded which). The sample comprised glioma tissue, nonneoplastic brain tissue, or PBMCs (not recorded which). This CDR3 reads CASSLEGRGYNEQFF. For the CDR3, the DNA is TGTGCCAGCAGCTTAGAGGGAAGGGGATACAATGAGCAGTTCTTC.